A selection of T cell receptor beta chains follows, all from one sample in a study of chronic HIV infection and antiretroviral therapy. TCRdb re-derived calls from the 5' RACE reads in MiXCR, one entry per CDR3 protein. The sample includes some 46,000 distinct CDR3 sequences, about a fifth of them seen just once. Sequences were obtained from peripheral blood. Receptors were obtained from an adult who had HIV and had not received antiretroviral therapy, or was an uninfected healthy control (not recorded which). Both conserved end residues are trimmed from each CDR3. Rows give clone size only sometimes, using once, few, many, or a class for an expanded clone.

J,size,V,CDR3
TRBJ2-7,few,TRBV20-1,SVRTGNYEQY
TRBJ1-1,few,TRBV29-1,SVAGTGEATEAF
TRBJ2-7,.,TRBV29-1,SVAGGEQY
TRBJ2-3,.,TRBV18,ASSPGGPTDTQY
TRBJ2-7,few,TRBV28,ASSPTIGLAGAKEQY
TRBJ1-1,.,TRBV10-3,AISESATGERGAF
TRBJ2-4,.,TRBV4-1,ASSQAPVGPHRGGPKNIQY
TRBJ2-7,.,TRBV4-1,ASSQATGGSYEQY
TRBJ2-5,.,TRBV27,ASSLLAGGETQY
TRBJ1-2,.,TRBV5-1,ASAERPDNYGYT